This is a list of T cell receptor beta chains from one sample in a study of T cell responses to AZD1222 COVID-19 vaccine. Profiling relied on immunoSEQ multiplex PCR, and the TCRdb table lists in-frame clones only, not all of them. The data hold under 250,000 clones, with 93% observed a single time. This sample comprised peripheral blood, obtained on day 0 of MenACWY control vaccination. Receptor source: an adult in good health. Each CDR3 is given with its conserved first and last residue. D genes are given only for firm matches. Clone size, where shown, is once, few, many, or a class for clones that have expanded.

j_call	clone_size	v_call	cdr3_length	d_call	cdr3_nt	cdr3_aa
TRBJ1-1	-	TRBV21-1	15	-	TGTGCCAGCAGCAAAAACAGGACCCTAAACACTGAAGCTTTCTTT	CASSKNRTLNTEAFF
TRBJ1-2	-	TRBV5-1	14	TRBD1	TGCGCCAGCAGCTTGGGACAGGGGTATCAAGGCTACACCTTC	CASSLGQGYQGYTF
TRBJ2-7	-	TRBV2	13	TRBD2	TGTGCCAGCAAAGGCGGGGGGGAGGCCGAGCAGTACTTC	CASKGGGEAEQYF
TRBJ1-2	-	TRBV19	13	-	TGTGCCAGTAGTACGACAGGTTCCTATGGCTACACCTTC	CASSTTGSYGYTF
TRBJ1-6	-	TRBV2	15	TRBD1	TGTGCCAGCAGACAGGGGAAGGGGTATAATTCACCCCTCCACTTT	CASRQGKGYNSPLHF
TRBJ2-2	-	TRBV5-4	15	TRBD1	TGTGCCAGCAGCCCGGACAGGGGGCCAACCGGGGAGCTGTTTTTT	CASSPDRGPTGELFF
TRBJ1-1	-	TRBV30	13	-	TGTGCCTGGAAACGGGACTCTGGAAGCGCGGCTTTCTTT	CAWKRDSGSAAFF
TRBJ1-2	-	TRBV3-1/TRBV3-2	13	-	TGTGCCAGCAGCCAAGACAGGGGCTATGGCTACACCTTC	CASSQDRGYGYTF
TRBJ2-3	-	TRBV4-1	17	-	TGCGCCAGCAGCTCCACGGCGACAGGCGCTGGCACAGATACGCAGTATTTT	CASSSTATGAGTDTQYF
TRBJ2-7	once	TRBV18	16	-	TGTGCCAGCTCACCGACCGTGGGGTCCTCCTCCTACGAGCAGTACTTC	CASSPTVGSSSYEQYF
TRBJ2-7	-	TRBV7-8	11	-	TGTGCCAGCAGCCCGGACCTCGAGCAGTACTTC	CASSPDLEQYF
TRBJ2-1	once	TRBV18	13	-	TGTGCCAGCTCCCCAAGTAAGGGACCAGAGCAGTTCTTC	CASSPSKGPEQFF
TRBJ2-1	-	TRBV14	13	TRBD2	TGTGCCAGCAGCCAAGTAGCGGGGGGACGTGGGTTCTTC	CASSQVAGGRGFF
TRBJ1-2	-	TRBV18	14	-	TGTGCCAGCTCACCCCGGGGGGGAAACTATGGCTACACCTTC	CASSPRGGNYGYTF
TRBJ1-5	-	TRBV25-1	14	TRBD1	TGTGCCAGCAGTGACCACAGGGGAAATCAGCCCCAGCATTTT	CASSDHRGNQPQHF
TRBJ1-2	-	TRBV12-3/TRBV12-4	13	-	TGTGCCAGCAGTTTCAAGTCGAACTATGGCTACACCTTC	CASSFKSNYGYTF
TRBJ1-1	-	TRBV5-1	16	-	TGCGCCAGCAGCTTGGCCGGGATACAAAAGGCCACTGAAGCTTTCTTT	CASSLAGIQKATEAFF
TRBJ1-1	-	TRBV6-2/TRBV6-3	15	-	TGTGCCAGCAGTTACGTCGACGGGGTGGCCACTGAAGCTTTCTTT	CASSYVDGVATEAFF
TRBJ2-7	-	TRBV7-9	16	TRBD1	TGTGCCAGCAGCGCGGGACCGGGACAGGGTAGCTACGAGCAGTACTTC	CASSAGPGQGSYEQYF
TRBJ2-5	-	TRBV2	15	TRBD1	TGTGCCAGCAGTGAAGAAGAGGGGGCCCAAGAGACCCAGTACTTC	CASSEEEGAQETQYF
TRBJ1-2	once	TRBV2	10	-	TGTGCCAAAGGGCGTTACGGCTACACCTTC	CAKGRYGYTF
TRBJ2-2	-	TRBV2	15	TRBD1	TGTGCCAGCAGCTGGGACAGGCCGAACACCGGGGAGCTGTTTTTT	CASSWDRPNTGELFF
TRBJ2-6	-	TRBV2	17	-	TGTGCCAGCCTCTTACGGATGGCTTCGTCTGGGGCCAACGTCCTGACTTTC	CASLLRMASSGANVLTF
TRBJ2-7	-	TRBV5-4	15	TRBD1	TGTGCCAGCAGCCGCGGGACAGGGGACTCCTACGAGCAGTACTTC	CASSRGTGDSYEQYF
TRBJ1-6	-	TRBV15	15	-	TGTGCCACCAGCACAGCAGGACAGTATAATTCACCCCTCCACTTT	CATSTAGQYNSPLHF
TRBJ1-2	-	TRBV11-2	15	TRBD1	TGTGCCAGCAGCTTAGGGGCAGGGGGGGGCTATGGCTACACCTTC	CASSLGAGGGYGYTF
TRBJ1-6	-	TRBV5-1	16	TRBD1	TGCGCCAGCAGCGCCCAGGGGGCACGGGGGAATTCACCCCTCCACTTT	CASSAQGARGNSPLHF
TRBJ2-5	once	TRBV11-2	16	-	TGTGCCAGCAGCTTAGGACCGGCGTACCAACAAGAGACCCAGTACTTC	CASSLGPAYQQETQYF